This T cell receptor beta chain was observed in a study of long-term antiretroviral therapy in people with HIV. Study-wide points: Clones showing expansion before ART dominated the repertoire at all time points.

The V gene's germline CDR1 is ENHRY and CDR2 SYGVKD. J gave up 6 bases and V 6 bases, and 14 bases lay outside the gene matches. This CDR3 has 19 amino acids. Version v3.0 of the immunoSEQ assay was performed at survey level. Repertoires were generated with immunoSEQ multiplex PCR, while TCRdb's copy carries only in-frame clones and drops some. The repertoire holds tens of thousands of clones, with approximately 81% as singletons. Points on this clone: Its antigen is not identified.

This TCR derives from a woman aged 25 to 45 with HIV. The chain uses TRBV10-3 and TRBJ2-1; 16 bases line up with TRBD2. Sequencing was performed on unsorted PBMCs, taken roughly 2.9 years before starting antiretroviral therapy. The CDR3 DNA is TGTGCCATCAGCACGTCCGGGACTAGCGGGGGGGCCACAGGCAATGAGCAGTTCTTC. Its translation: CAISTSGTSGGATGNEQFF.